These 3 T cell receptor beta chains were all obtained from the same sample, sequenced in a study of T cell changes during pregnancy in multiple sclerosis. TCRdb keeps only in-frame clones here, not all; method: immunoSEQ multiplex PCR. The data show roughly 97,000 clones, just over 90% seen once. Sequenced material: peripheral blood, taken in the second trimester of pregnancy. The receptors originated from a female donor in good health, enrolled as a control in a pregnancy study.

This chain joins TRBV4-1 and TRBJ1-2, with D possibly being TRBD1 (5 bases). CDR1 is MGHRA, CDR2 YSYEKL, per germline. This CDR3 region has 19 residues. Trimming left V 4 bases short and J 1 base short, with 25 bases between. CDR3 protein: CASSRALRGGGTHNYGYTF. The DNA of the CDR3 is TGCGCCAGCAGCCGCGCTCTGCGGGGCGGGGGGACCCATAACTATGGCTACACCTTC.

J is TRBJ2-7 and V is TRBV6-1; 9 nucleotides match TRBD1. This CDR3 contains 15 residues. J was trimmed by 6 bases and V by 6 bases; bases with no gene match: 12. Germline V gene data show CDR1 as MNHNS and CDR2 as SASEGT. CDR3 protein: CASRPMTGGNLEQYF. CDR3 bases: TGTGCCAGCAGACCCATGACAGGGGGGAACCTCGAGCAGTACTTC.

This chain joins TRBV15 and TRBJ1-2; 12 positions agree with TRBD1. The trim removed 3 bases at V and 4 bases at J, leaving 3 bases unmatched. The CDR3 is made up of 15 amino acids. In germline, CDR1 is LNHNV, CDR2 YYDKDF (reference sequence). CDR3 DNA sequence: TGTGCCACCAGCAGGGGACAGGGGGCGGGCTATGGCTACACCTTC. Translated, it gives CATSRGQGAGYGYTF.